These T cell receptor beta chains were read from a single sample in a study of T cells in localized non-small cell lung cancer. Here immunoSEQ multiplex PCR was the method, and the copy in TCRdb shows in-frame clones only, minus some. Among 30,000 to 35,000 clones listed, approximately 90% were seen once. The specimen comprised peripheral blood mononuclear cells, sampled before any cancer treatment. Receptors originate from a female donor of 60 years or more with stage II lung adenocarcinoma. Both conserved end residues are part of each CDR3. A D gene is named only where the DNA matches it firmly. Rows give clone size only sometimes, using once, few, many, or a class for an expanded clone.

V	J	D	size	CDR3	DNA
TRBV7-2	TRBJ1-1	.	.	CASRRRVGEAFF	TGTGCCAGCAGACGTCGGGTGGGCGAAGCTTTCTTT
TRBV10-1	TRBJ2-2	.	.	CASARDLGGTGELFF	TGCGCCAGCGCCAGGGACCTGGGGGGCACCGGGGAGCTGTTTTTT
TRBV19	TRBJ2-1	.	.	CASSISPTGPRVGNEQFF	TGTGCCAGTAGTATCTCTCCGACAGGCCCGAGGGTGGGCAATGAGCAGTTCTTC
TRBV11-2	TRBJ1-6	.	once	CASSLGDFGGGRSPLHF	TGTGCCAGCAGCTTAGGAGATTTTGGGGGAGGAAGATCACCCCTCCACTTT
TRBV14	TRBJ2-5	.	.	CASSQERRAGLETQYF	TGTGCCAGCAGCCAAGAGCGTAGGGCAGGGCTAGAGACCCAGTACTTC
TRBV10-2	TRBJ1-1	TRBD1	.	CASGGETGRTEAFF	TGCGCCAGCGGTGGGGAGACAGGGCGCACTGAAGCTTTCTTT
TRBV7-3	TRBJ2-7	.	.	CASSLRINWPGGDEQYF	TGTGCCAGCAGCTTAAGAATTAACTGGCCCGGTGGGGACGAGCAGTACTTC
TRBV19	TRBJ2-7	.	.	CASSIQSGAYEQYF	TGTGCCAGTAGTATCCAAAGTGGGGCCTACGAGCAGTACTTC
TRBV5-1	TRBJ2-1	TRBD1	.	CASSLGDSSYNEQFF	TGCGCCAGCAGCTTAGGGGACAGCTCCTACAATGAGCAGTTCTTC
TRBV5-1	TRBJ1-1	.	.	CASSSQVNTEAFF	TGCGCCAGCAGCTCACAGGTGAACACTGAAGCTTTCTTT
TRBV19	TRBJ2-7	TRBD2	few	CASSISPSGRGVYEQYF	TGTGCCAGTAGTATTTCCCCTAGCGGGAGGGGAGTCTACGAGCAGTACTTC
TRBV19	TRBJ1-5	TRBD1	once	CATRQGGINQPQHF	TGTGCCACCAGACAGGGGGGGATCAATCAGCCCCAGCATTTT
TRBV25-1	TRBJ2-5	TRBD1	.	CASRLTGGVETQYF	TGTGCCAGCAGATTAACAGGGGGCGTAGAGACCCAGTACTTC
TRBV2	TRBJ1-3	.	.	CASSEIGTILAIYF	TGTGCCAGCAGTGAAATCGGGACAATTCTGGCCATATATTTT
TRBV19	TRBJ1-5	.	.	CASSINDGYSNQPQHF	TGTGCCAGTAGTATAAACGACGGTTATAGCAATCAGCCCCAGCATTTT
TRBV27	TRBJ2-7	.	.	CASYSLGSVAPYEQYF	TGTGCCAGCTATTCTTTGGGTTCCGTCGCCCCCTACGAGCAGTACTTC